Presented here are 9 T cell receptor beta chains from one specimen sequenced in a study of T cell repertoires in cytomegalovirus infection. TCRdb reprocessed the reads with MiXCR, giving one entry per CDR3 protein. The table lists approximately 700,000 distinct CDR3 sequences, 35% of them singletons. Sequencing input: PBMCs. Receptor source: a human donor in good health (CMV status not recorded). Some clones in this sample may be carry-over from other donors' samples.

Comments on this clonotype: Mismatch with germline at one junction end may stem from a read error. The rearrangement links TRBV6-1 to TRBJ2-1, with TRBD1 as a possible D gene (6 bases). CDR3 size: 15 residues. CDR1 and CDR2 (germline): MNHNS, SASEGT. CDR3 in amino acids: CATSEGVGDYDEQFF. The CDR3 DNA reads as TGTGCCACCAGTGAGGGGGTTGGTGACTACGATGAGCAGTTCTTC.

This chain links TRBV11-2 with TRBJ2-5; D tentatively reads TRBD1 or TRBD2 (6 bases each). There are 12 residues in the CDR3. V lost 5 bases and J 5 bases, leaving 9 bases between the germline ends. The germline gives CDR1 SGHAT, CDR2 FQNNGV. The CDR3 region is CASSDGGETQYF. CDR3 bases: TGTGCCAGCAGCGACGGGGGCGAGACCCAGTACTTC.

In its sample, this clonotype was seen a few times. The CDR3 DNA follows: TGTGCCAGCAGGGCGACAGGGGATAATCAGCCCCAGCATTTT. Translating gives CASRATGDNQPQHF. This rearrangement joins TRBV2 to TRBJ1-5, with 8 bases that match TRBD1. V gave up 6 bases and J gave up 4 bases; unmatched junction bases: 5. Looked up from germline, CDR1 is SNHLY and CDR2 is FYNNEI. This CDR3 region has 14 residues.

This clonotype has a count of ten or more. The chain joins TRBV7-2 to TRBJ2-3; 8 nucleotides line up with TRBD2. The CDR3 totals 15 residues. Unmatched junction bases numbered 8, after V lost 2 bases and J lost 7 bases. CDR1 is SGHTA and CDR2 is FQGNSA in the germline V gene. CDR3 nucleotides: TGTGCCAGCAGCTTAACTAGCGGAGGGGGGAATACGCAGTATTTT. It translates to CASSLTSGGGNTQYF.

V usage is TRBV28 and J usage is TRBJ1-1; no clear D. V lost 5 bases and J lost 0, with 13 bases in between. There are 15 residues in the CDR3. CDR1 MDHEN and CDR2 SYDVKM come from the germline V gene. The DNA of the CDR3 is TGTGCCAGCAGTCTCCTGTTTAGGATGAACACTGAAGCTTTCTTT. This encodes CASSLLFRMNTEAFF. Supplemented by reference TRBV28 and TRBJ1-1, the full variable domain reads DVKVTQSSRYLVKRTGEKVFLECVQDMDHENMFWYRQDPGLGLRLIYFSYDVKMKEKGDIPEGYSVSREKKERFSLILESASTNQTSMYLCASSLLFRMNTEAFFGQGTRLTVV.

The chain employs TRBV13 and TRBJ2-7, with D unclear. CDR3 length: 14 residues. Germline CDR1 is PRHDT and CDR2 is FYEKMQ (reference sequence). V was cut by 3 bases and J by 3 bases, with 12 bases left in between. As DNA, the CDR3 is TGTGCCAGCAGCTTTTTTGGGCTGAGCTACGAGCAGTACTTC. This gives the protein CASSFFGLSYEQYF.

This clonotype was observed a few times. The gene calls are TRBV9 and TRBJ1-2; no clear D. Germline V CDR1 and CDR2: SGDLS, YYNGEE. The CDR3 totals 12 residues. Trimming cost V 3 bases and J 2 bases, with 5 bases left between them. Here the CDR3 DNA reads TGTGCCAGCAGCGGCGACAACTATGGCTACACCTTC. Protein product: CASSGDNYGYTF.

The chain carries TRBV10-2 and TRBJ2-5; perhaps TRBD1 as D (5 bases). The CDR3 sequence is 14 residues long. In germline, CDR1 is WSHSY, CDR2 SAAADI. V was shortened by 4 bases and J by 2 bases, with 11 bases between the two germline ends. The DNA of the CDR3 is TGCGCCAGCAGTGGTCGTGGACAACAAGAGACCCAGTACTTC. Translating gives CASSGRGQQETQYF.

This clonotype was counted between two and nine times. The chain is built from TRBV7-2 and TRBJ2-1, with D maybe TRBD1 (5 bases). The V end lost 3 bases, the J end lost 3 bases, and 9 bases lay between the germline ends. Germline-derived CDR1 and CDR2 are SGHTA and FQGNSA. The CDR3 is 14 amino acids. The CDR3 is CASSLGLNYNEQFF. The CDR3, as DNA: TGTGCCAGCAGCTTGGGGCTTAACTACAATGAGCAGTTCTTC.